This TCR beta chain comes out of a study of T cell responses to AZD1222 COVID-19 vaccine. Across the whole study: Second-dose timings of about 4 or about 12 weeks were pooled.

TCRdb's copy holds only in-frame clones and misses some; the assay was immunoSEQ multiplex PCR. The sample records over 100,000 clones, around 94% being singletons. Per the germline V gene, CDR1 is MGHRA and CDR2 is YSYEKL. This CDR3 contains 14 residues. Unmatched junction bases numbered 6, after V lost 4 bases and J lost 5 bases. The TCR sequence derives from an adult in good health. The gene calls are TRBV4-1 and TRBJ2-7; 9 nucleotides agree with TRBD1. This sample comprised peripheral blood, obtained on day 0 of AZD1222 vaccination. The CDR3 nucleotides are TGCGCCAGCAGCCCGGGACAGGGAGTTAACGAGCAGTACTTC. It encodes CASSPGQGVNEQYF.